Given below is one T cell receptor beta chain in context. Authors' analysis steps: The assay estimated nucleated cells by amplifying reference gene primers. Sequencing was performed with immunoSEQ multiplex PCR; in TCRdb, only in-frame clones are kept and a portion is missing. V and J calls and clone size are as listed in that table; D and trimming were resolved from the DNA. The sample lists 300,000 or so clones; roughly 87% were seen once. This sample stems from a study of blood T cell repertoires in COVID-19. Turning to the study itself: There were acute and convalescent COVID-19 samples, and they came from the United States, Italy and Spain. In each case, the material was cDNA or gDNA derived from T cells, B-cell-depleted T cells, or PBMCs.

From germline, CDR1 is LGHNA and CDR2 YSLEER. This CDR3 is built from 11 residues. V was shortened by 3 bases and J by 3 bases, with 3 bases between the two germline ends. This clonotype originated in a man aged 50 or older with active or convalescent COVID-19. The genes are TRBV4-3 and TRBJ2-7; no clear D. The sequenced sample was peripheral blood. The CDR3 sequence: CASSHNYEQYF. In nucleotides, the CDR3 is TGCGCCAGCAGCCACAACTACGAGCAGTACTTC.